These 5 T cell receptor beta chains share one sample of origin, sequenced in a study of blood T cell repertoires in COVID-19. Produced via immunoSEQ multiplex PCR; TCRdb's table is partial and in-frame only. The data hold fewer than 250,000 clones, with 80% to 95% observed a single time. Sequenced sample: peripheral blood. Receptor source: a man younger than 45 with COVID-19, enrolled during active disease.

The rearrangement links TRBV6-5 to TRBJ2-3; 7 positions match TRBD1. CDR1 is MNHEY, CDR2 SVGAGI, per germline. There are 14 residues in the CDR3. V lost 6 bases and J lost 2; bases outside the gene matches: 5. The CDR3 bases are TGTGCCAGCAGCCCCGACAGGGCCACAGATACGCAGTATTTT. Translating gives CASSPDRATDTQYF.

This sequence joins TRBV3-1 (or the pseudogene TRBV3-2) and TRBJ1-2; D is unclear. The CDR3 is 15 residues long. Germline V CDR1 and CDR2: LGHDT, YNNKEL (reference sequence). Trimming pared 1 base from V and 2 bases from J, leaving 11 bases between. Written as DNA, the CDR3 is TGTGCCAGCAGCCAAGGGAGATCCCTGAACTATGGCTACACCTTC. As protein: CASSQGRSLNYGYTF.

A word on this clone: Other DNA sequences in the sample encode the same CDR3. The J gene is TRBJ2-1, the V gene TRBV6-5; D may be TRBD1 (5 bases). Looked up from germline, CDR1 is MNHEY and CDR2 is SVGAGI. Trimming shortened V by 0 bases and J by 7 bases, and 13 bases separated the two germline ends. CDR3 size: 15 residues. The CDR3 DNA reads TGTGCCAGCAGTTACTCGGGGCAGGGTAGGAATGAGCAGTTCTTC. It encodes CASSYSGQGRNEQFF.

This clone showed up just once. The chain links TRBV11-2 to TRBJ2-5, with D possibly matching TRBD1 (6 bases). Germline V lookup: CDR1 SGHAT, CDR2 FQNNGV. The V end was cut by 0 bases, the J end by 6 bases, with 17 bases between. The CDR3 contains 16 residues. The CDR3 loop reads CASSLESPGATKTQYF. The CDR3 DNA is TGTGCCAGCAGCTTAGAGTCGCCAGGGGCTACAAAGACCCAGTACTTC. The entire variable domain, with the rest obtained from reference TRBV11-2 and TRBJ2-5, is as follows: EAGVAQSPRYKIIEKRQSVAFWCNPISGHATLYWYQQILGQGPKLLIQFQNNGVVDDSQLPKDRFSAERLKGVDSTLKIQPAKLEDSAVYLCASSLESPGATKTQYFGPGTRLLVL.

The gene calls are TRBV5-1 and TRBJ1-1, with 8 bases aligning to TRBD1. V lost 0 bases to trimming and J lost 4 bases; unmatched junction nucleotides: 11. The CDR3 has 17 amino acids. The germline V gene encodes CDR1 SGHRS and CDR2 YFSETQ. The chain's CDR3 is CASSLVSTTGGRTEAFF. The CDR3 DNA follows: TGCGCCAGCAGCTTGGTATCGACCACAGGGGGGCGCACTGAAGCTTTCTTT.